This T cell receptor beta chain was recovered during a study of PD-1 blockade in classical Hodgkin lymphoma. In the study overall: The patients were dosed with nivolumab 3 mg/kg, infused intravenously every 2 weeks. Study-wide findings and caveats: Initiation of nivolumab under 1 year after ASCT led to exclusion of patients. Complete responders matched newly diagnosed patients in baseline diversity. CD8+ TCR diversity did not rise significantly by C4D1, unlike CD4+.

Assay: immunoSEQ multiplex PCR; the TCRdb copy retains only in-frame clones and omits some. There are nearly 25,000 clones in the sample; about 70% occur only once, and about 3.3% lies in the top ten. Each of the patients experienced relapse following autologous stem cell transplantation, and their brentuximab vedotin exposure differed. As for this clone: The antigen remains unidentified.

Germline V lookup: CDR1 LNHDA, CDR2 SQIVND (reference sequence). The CDR3 length is 17 residues. Trimming removed 4 bases from V and 9 bases from J; junction bases left unmatched: 16. The TCR sequence derives from a human donor with classical Hodgkin lymphoma. This chain connects TRBV19 to TRBJ2-1; 9 bases align to TRBD1. Sequencing used peripheral blood mononuclear cells (PBMCs), obtained at baseline. The CDR3 loop is CASSRLPGQGLNLEQFF. The CDR3 DNA follows: TGTGCCAGTAGTAGATTACCGGGACAGGGTCTTAACCTTGAGCAGTTCTTC.